The rows below give T cell receptor beta chains drawn from one sample of a study of CD4 and CD8 cells across lung adenocarcinoma regions. MiXCR, applied by TCRdb to the PCR reads, yields one record per CDR3 protein. The data contain 12,000 to 15,000 distinct CDR3 sequences, roughly 48% of them singletons. What was sequenced was CD4+ T cells from the center of a lung tumor. Every receptor here comes from a male donor with lung adenocarcinoma. The CD4 and CD8 labels of this study may be unreliable. Both conserved end residues are part of each CDR3. The D gene is left open where the match is weak. Clone size is given for some rows only: seen once, a few or many times, or a class if the clone is expanded.

TGTGCCACCTCTTCCGCGGTGGCGTCAGATACGCAGTATTTT	CATSSAVASDTQYF	TRBV3-1	NA	14	NA	TRBJ2-3
TGTGCCAGCAGTTTTGAGGGGAGGGATAGCACAGATACGCAGTATTTT	CASSFEGRDSTDTQYF	TRBV6-5	NA	16	TRBD2	TRBJ2-3
TGTGCCAGCAACATAGAGACTAGCGGGAACGATGAGCAGTTCTTC	CASNIETSGNDEQFF	TRBV6-1	NA	15	TRBD2	TRBJ2-1
TGTGCCAGCAGCACCCACTTCCCGGGACTAGCGCAAAAGGGGTCAGATACGCAGTATTTT	CASSTHFPGLAQKGSDTQYF	TRBV7-6	few	20	TRBD2	TRBJ2-3
TGTGCCAGCAGTTACGTGGGGACTCCGGGGACTGAAGCTTTCTTT	CASSYVGTPGTEAFF	TRBV6-5	medium-sized	15	NA	TRBJ1-1
TGTGCCAGCAGTATCTACAGGGGGGGGACCCAGTACTTC	CASSIYRGGTQYF	TRBV27	many	13	NA	TRBJ2-5
TGTGCCAGCAGTTACTCGGGGCTGTGTGCAAAAGACATTCAGTACTTC	CASSYSGLCAKDIQYF	TRBV6-5	NA	16	NA	TRBJ2-4
TGTGCCAGCAGTGCCGGGACTAGCGGGAGGGCTAACAATGAGCAGTTCTTC	CASSAGTSGRANNEQFF	TRBV6-4	many	17	TRBD2	TRBJ2-1
TGTGCCAGCAGCTTCGGGTTTCAGGAGCAGTTCTTC	CASSFGFQEQFF	TRBV7-2	NA	12	NA	TRBJ2-1
TGCAGTGCTAGCCCTAGCCGAAATTACTACGAGCAGTACTTC	CSASPSRNYYEQYF	TRBV20-1	NA	14	NA	TRBJ2-7
TGTGCCAGCAGTCCGGGGCGCGGGGGCCCTGGCCCAGAGACCCAGTACTTT	CASSPGRGGPGPETQYF	TRBV27	NA	17	NA	TRBJ2-5
TGTGCCAGCAGTTACTCGGGACTCCCAACCGGTCCCGGTGCGCAGTTTTTT	CASSYSGLPTGPGAQFF	TRBV6-5	few	17	NA	TRBJ2-2
TGTGCCAGCAGTAGAGTCCCCAGGGTGGGAGACACAAATACGCAGTACTTT	CASSRVPRVGDTNTQYF	TRBV6-1	NA	17	NA	TRBJ2-3
TGTGCCAGCAGTTACTTGGGCGGACGCGATGAGCAGTACTTT	CASSYLGGRDEQYF	TRBV6-5	NA	14	NA	TRBJ2-3
TGCGCCAGCATCCCTGAACTGTTCTCCTACAATGAGCAGTTCTTC	CASIPELFSYNEQFF	TRBV10-2	many	15	NA	TRBJ2-1